This T cell receptor (beta chain) appears in the sequencing data of a study of cytomegalovirus exposure and HLA in healthy donors (TCRdb year 2017). Regarding the study in general: According to an earlier analysis of a few hundred of the donors, roughly 180 million T cells yielded 95 million to 140 million unique TCR beta sequences and more than 250 Gb of sequence data. A later genetic analysis took genome-wide SNP genotypes for about 65% of the roughly 670 donors and used that subset as a discovery cohort. Every repertoire in the discovery cohort had been generated on one and the same sequencing platform. To study patterns of TCR occurrence, a later analysis re-analyzed previously published TCR beta repertoires from several hundred donors and added high-resolution HLA genotyping. The study aimed to test whether cataloging public T cell receptors could reveal signatures of past pathogen exposure. To decide whether each TCR beta V gene segment behaved as functional or pseudogenic, an earlier analysis of fewer than 750 of the donors relied on high-throughput TCR beta sequencing. To predict cytomegalovirus infection status, the study combined high-throughput TCR immunosequencing, statistical association of individual TCRs with disease status, and machine learning. Across approximately 400 genotyped donors of the cohort, an average of about 240,000 unique TCR beta nucleotide sequences per donor were sequenced, and approximately 17% of those sequences were non-productive. Besides the first cohort of roughly 640 subjects, a separate validation cohort made up of roughly 130 different subjects was used. Using immunosequencing, the study profiled T cell repertoires from 500 to 800 subjects and related those repertoires to cytomegalovirus serostatus. Roughly 290 gigabases of sequencing data and around 85 million unique TCR sequences made up an early release that covered around 640 HLA-typed donors. Several DR-DQ haplotypes were handled as single units for association and clustering because linkage in the cohort was strong. Rather than using new phenotypic data, the later analysis identified candidate immune exposures from TCR beta sequences and from how often those sequences occurred across donors. Alongside the repertoire data, information on donor age, sex, ethnicity and CMV serostatus was compiled. Typing coverage differed by locus: A, B, C, DRB1 and DQB1 were typed in about 620-640 donors, DQA1 in 522, DPA1 in some 600, and DPB1 in just under 490. Class I and class II HLA loci were covered by the typing at four-digit resolution. Of the roughly 400 genotyped donors, 75% to 85% were placed in the genetic ancestry cluster associated with self-reported Caucasian donors.

About this clone itself: Its antigen remains undetermined. No much larger clonotype is one base removed from it; base qualities were not supplied.

Summary of the overall study and its limitations: Roughly uniform sequencing depth across donors was assumed in presence/absence analyses, although this assumption may not hold. This cohort had only TCR beta chains sequenced, and the lack of alpha or paired-chain data limited which features could be detected. It was suggested by the authors that the approach could potentially be generalized to other disease states and immunological phenotypes. HLA typing was unavailable for some donors at each locus, so association tests used only the typed subset. In vitro tests confirmed that a few of the cytomegalovirus-associated TCR beta chains recognize cytomegalovirus antigens. A total of 150 to 200 TCR beta chains were listed by the study as associated with cytomegalovirus. An association between a missense DCLRE1C variant and V-gene and J-gene trimming of TCR beta chains was found in a later genetic analysis and replicated in an independent cohort. According to a later analysis, most CMV-associated TCR beta chains appeared to be HLA-restricted, and the HLA associations seemed to be driven largely by CMV exposure. A later analysis found that TCR association rates varied across HLA loci, with DRB1 alleles showing the most associated TCRs and HLA-C alleles the fewest. In an earlier analysis of approximately 590 of the donors, most TCR beta V segments appeared in productive rearrangements about 87% or about 30% of the time, broadly matching IMGT annotations. The classifier was reported to diagnose cytomegalovirus status with high specificity and sensitivity in both the original cohort and the validation cohort. When HLA alleles, especially DR and DQ, strongly co-occurred, TCR associations were difficult to assign to individual alleles. At a false discovery rate of 0.05, a later analysis linked some 17,000 TCR beta sequences to specific HLA alleles. A further reported finding was that TCR beta sequences accurately predicted the HLA-A and HLA-B alleles for most subjects in the first cohort. Correlated functional status among segregating V segments might reflect linkage disequilibrium, but an unknown experimental factor could not be ruled out. A later analysis reported that several top co-occurrence clusters appeared linked to parvovirus B19, influenza, CMV and Epstein-Barr virus. While some public TCRs were present in many individuals, most TCR sequences turned up only very rarely across donors. Immune exposure information for the cohort was limited to CMV serostatus. Because counts were too low, roughly 18 rarely observed V segments, including chromosome 9 orphons, were left out of the earlier analysis of 500 to 650 of the donors. A later genetic analysis reported fewer N-insertions in productive TCRs among donors in an Asian-associated ancestry cluster than the roughly 700-donor mean. Some IMGT-functional V segments, including TRBV6-2 and TRBV6-3, could not be told apart with the 87-base-pair reads, so those segments were excluded. The sequencing pipeline was judged likely to have produced a cluster of highly shared sequence variants as a technical artifact. Compared with equally common non-associated chains, HLA-associated TCR beta chains in a later analysis were more clonally expanded and had lower generation probabilities.

The germline V gene encodes CDR1 MNHNY and CDR2 SVGAGI (reference sequence). Relative to germline, V is missing 7 bases and J is missing 3 bases, with 7 bases of the junction outside any gene match. The CDR3 covers 14 residues, taking in both the cysteine and the phenylalanine. Here the CDR3 DNA is all that survives: 42 bases in frame from base 1. In total, fewer than 750 healthy bone marrow donors made up the cohort. At the time of sampling, all cohort members were nominally healthy, though unrecorded immune exposures were likely present. The donor was CMV seronegative and was included in the group of about 400 seronegative cohort members. Every donor gave a peripheral blood sample, and the peripheral blood mononuclear cells from that sample were used for TCR beta sequencing. Genomic DNA was extracted from the blood cell samples with the Qiagen DNeasy Blood Extraction Kit. The receptor library was made with the immunoSEQ multiplex PCR assay. For the multiplex PCR, a mixture combining 60 forward primers for TCR Vbeta segments and 13 reverse primers for TCR Jbeta segments was used. Amplification of the CDR3 region of rearranged TCR beta genes was performed with a multiplex PCR assay on genomic DNA. The Illumina HiSeq System was used to sequence the amplified TCR beta libraries as 87-base-pair reads. As for the original processing: A later analysis counted about 80 million unique TCR beta chains across the 666 repertoires, and some 11 million of these chains were shared by at least two donors. Raw reads were error-corrected and collapsed into unique sequences by a nearest-neighbor algorithm in which closely related sequences were merged to remove PCR and sequencing errors. V, D and J gene segments were assigned by aligning CDR3 sequences to IMGT reference sequences. For a sequence to be retained, a match of at least six nucleotides was required to both a V gene segment and a J gene segment. A rearrangement was called productive if the CDR3 had no stop codons and remained in frame with V and J, and every other rearrangement was called non-productive. Following IMGT convention, CDR3 was defined as the stretch from the second conserved V-encoded cysteine up to the conserved J-encoded phenylalanine. The earlier analysis of more than 450 of the donors excluded sequences that lacked an unambiguous match to a single V gene segment. An earlier analysis of 550 to 650 of the donors classified V segments as functional when productive rearrangements were above 56.7% and as segregating when the standard deviation between donors was above 5%. A statistical classification framework was built to diagnose cytomegalovirus status from the catalog of TCR beta chain sequences. In a later analysis, V and J genes were assigned by comparing TCR nucleotide sequences against IMGT/GENE-DB human TR gene sequences. The TCRdist pipeline was used in a later analysis to assign CDR3 sequences and most-parsimonious VDJ recombination scenarios. In a later analysis, every TCR beta chain was defined by the combination of its CDR3 amino acid sequence and its V-gene family, and reads without a unique V-gene family were dropped. To address suspected cross-contamination and a sequencing artifact, a later analysis removed a few hundred highly shared, low-generation-probability nucleotide sequences. In a later analysis, a clonal expansion index for each public chain was calculated from normalized within-repertoire ranks of inferred template counts. Generation probabilities in a later analysis came from a VDJ recombination model fitted to out-of-frame rearrangements, and those results were checked against IGoR. Hypergeometric tests were used in a later analysis to score TCR-TCR, TCR-HLA and TCR-CMV co-occurrence, with a repertoire-size bias correction applied to the TCR pairs. False discovery rates were estimated in a later analysis by permuting HLA or CMV assignments 20 times. A later analysis grouped co-occurring TCRs with DBSCAN, adding TCRdist sequence similarity when clustering within HLA-allele-positive subsets. Co-occurrence clustering excluded repertoires with fewer than 30,000 or more than 120,000 public chains, plus five with anomalous nucleotide sharing. This immuneACCESS table, as held by TCRdb, lists in-frame sequences with V and J called but not all clones. Of the missing ones, under half trace to an unresolved V gene in checked studies; the others have no known cause. The V and J calls and clone size were taken over from that table, and D and trimming were inferred from the DNA. The table for this sample lists under 200,000 clones; around 80% of them were counted only once. The biggest ten clones account for approximately 0.73% of the sample.

The chain couples TRBV6-6 to TRBJ1-2; 8 central nucleotides agree with TRBD1. This clonotype was sampled from a woman in her thirties or forties in good health and CMV-seronegative. The sample taken for sequencing was PBMCs. CDR3 sequence: CASIHPTGDYGYTF. The bases are TGTGCCAGCATCCACCCGACAGGGGACTATGGCTACACCTTC.